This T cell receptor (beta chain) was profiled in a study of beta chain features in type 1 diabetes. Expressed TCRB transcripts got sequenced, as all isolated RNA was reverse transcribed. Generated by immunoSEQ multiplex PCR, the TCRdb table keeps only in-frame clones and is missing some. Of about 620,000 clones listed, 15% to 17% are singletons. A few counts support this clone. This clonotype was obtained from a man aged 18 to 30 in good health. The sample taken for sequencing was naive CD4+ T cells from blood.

The CDR3 nucleotides read TGCGCCAGCAGCCAAGGTGGTGTTGGAGAGACCCAGTACTTC. Amino acid sequence: CASSQGGVGETQYF. The V call is TRBV4-3, the J call TRBJ2-5; unclear D gene. The V end was cut by 1 base, the J end by 4 bases, with 10 bases between. CDR3 length equals 14 residues. The germline CDR1 and CDR2 sequences are LGHNA and YSLEER.